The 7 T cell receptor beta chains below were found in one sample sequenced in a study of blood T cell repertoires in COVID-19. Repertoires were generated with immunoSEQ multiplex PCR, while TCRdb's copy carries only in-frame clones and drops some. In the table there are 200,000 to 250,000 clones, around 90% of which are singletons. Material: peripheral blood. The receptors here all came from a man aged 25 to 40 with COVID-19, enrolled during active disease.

CDR3 residues: CAWSVGTGYREQYF. CDR3 nucleotides: TGTGCCTGGAGTGTAGGGACAGGGTATCGAGAGCAGTACTTC. The chain employs TRBV30 and TRBJ2-7, with 9 bases lining up with TRBD1. The junction had 7 bases not matched to a gene; V was cut back by 0 bases and J by 7 bases. Looked up from germline, CDR1 is GTSNPN and CDR2 is SVGIG (reference sequence). CDR3 length: 14 residues.

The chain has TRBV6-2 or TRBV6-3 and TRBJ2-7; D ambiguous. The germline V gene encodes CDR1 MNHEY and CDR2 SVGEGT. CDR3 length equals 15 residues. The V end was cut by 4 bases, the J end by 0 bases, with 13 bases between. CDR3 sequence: CASSLRALSSYEQYF. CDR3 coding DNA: TGTGCCAGCAGTTTACGAGCGCTAAGCTCCTACGAGCAGTACTTC.

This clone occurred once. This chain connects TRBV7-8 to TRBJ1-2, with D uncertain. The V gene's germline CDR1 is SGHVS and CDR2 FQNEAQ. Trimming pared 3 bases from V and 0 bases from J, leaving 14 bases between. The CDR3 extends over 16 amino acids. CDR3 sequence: CASSLVPARANYGYTF. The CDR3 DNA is TGTGCCAGCAGCTTGGTCCCAGCTAGAGCTAACTATGGCTACACCTTC.

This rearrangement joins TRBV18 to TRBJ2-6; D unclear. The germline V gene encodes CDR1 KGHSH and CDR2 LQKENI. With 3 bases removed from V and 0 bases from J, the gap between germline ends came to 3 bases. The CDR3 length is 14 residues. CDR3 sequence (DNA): TGTGCCAGCTCACCCTCCTCTGGGGCCAACGTCCTGACTTTC. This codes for CASSPSSGANVLTF.

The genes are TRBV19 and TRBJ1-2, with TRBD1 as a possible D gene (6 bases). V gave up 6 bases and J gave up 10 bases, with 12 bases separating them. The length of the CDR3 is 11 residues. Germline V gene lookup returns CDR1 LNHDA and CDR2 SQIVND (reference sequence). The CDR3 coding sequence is TGTGCCAGTAGGACAGGCTTCGCCTACACCTTC. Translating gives CASRTGFAYTF.

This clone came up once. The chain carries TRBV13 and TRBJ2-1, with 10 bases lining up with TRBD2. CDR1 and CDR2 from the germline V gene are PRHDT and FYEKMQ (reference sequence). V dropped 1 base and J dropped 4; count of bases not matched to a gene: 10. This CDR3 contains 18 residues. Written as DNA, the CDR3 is TGTGCCAGCAGCTTAGTAAATGGACTGACTAGCGGGTACAATGAGCAGTTCTTC. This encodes CASSLVNGLTSGYNEQFF.

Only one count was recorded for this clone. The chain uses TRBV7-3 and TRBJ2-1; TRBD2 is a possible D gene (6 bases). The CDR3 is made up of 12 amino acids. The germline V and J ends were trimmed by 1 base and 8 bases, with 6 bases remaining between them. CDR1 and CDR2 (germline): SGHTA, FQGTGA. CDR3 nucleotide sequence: TGTGCCAGCAGCTTAAGGGGGGATGAGCAGTTCTTC. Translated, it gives CASSLRGDEQFF.